The next 3 T cell receptor beta chains were all read from a single sample in a study of T cell responses to AZD1222 COVID-19 vaccine. TCRdb's table, derived via immunoSEQ multiplex PCR, lists solely in-frame clones and lacks some. Here the sample spans just over 95,000 clones, less than 90% being singletons. The starting material was peripheral blood, obtained on day 0 of AZD1222 vaccination. These receptors originate from an adult in good health.

The CDR3: CASSLGVAGTSTDTQYF. CDR3 nucleotides: TGCGCCAGCAGCCTGGGGGTCGCGGGGACAAGCACAGATACGCAGTATTTT. The chain is built from TRBV5-1 and TRBJ2-3; either TRBD1 or TRBD2 may fit D (6 bases each). The CDR3 is made up of 17 amino acids. The V gene lost 4 bases and the J gene lost 0 bases, with 18 bases spanning the gap. Per germline, CDR1 SGHRS and CDR2 YFSETQ. Combining the CDR3 with reference TRBV5-1 and TRBJ2-3 gives the whole variable domain KAGVTQTPRYLIKTRGQQVTLSCSPISGHRSVSWYQQTPGQGLQFLFEYFSETQRNKGNFPGRFSGRQFSNSRSEMNVSTLELGDSALYLCASSLGVAGTSTDTQYFGPGTRLTVL.

This clone was observed a handful of times. V usage is TRBV19 and J usage is TRBJ2-7, with D possibly TRBD1 on 6 matching bases. Trimming removed 6 bases from V and 1 base from J, with 10 bases in between. Looked up from germline, CDR1 is LNHDA and CDR2 is SQIVND (reference sequence). The CDR3 is made up of 13 amino acids. The CDR3 sequence is CASRGGQSYEQYF. For the CDR3, the DNA is TGTGCCAGTAGGGGTGGACAGTCCTACGAGCAGTACTTC.

The chain links TRBV18 to TRBJ1-2, with 8 bases fitting TRBD1. The CDR3 covers 16 residues. Germline V gene data show CDR1 as KGHSH and CDR2 as LQKENI. Trimming removed 1 base from V and 8 bases from J; junction bases left unmatched: 12. Here the CDR3 reads CASSPLPAGGAGGYTF. DNA of the CDR3: TGTGCCAGCTCACCACTCCCGGCAGGGGGCGCGGGAGGCTACACCTTC.